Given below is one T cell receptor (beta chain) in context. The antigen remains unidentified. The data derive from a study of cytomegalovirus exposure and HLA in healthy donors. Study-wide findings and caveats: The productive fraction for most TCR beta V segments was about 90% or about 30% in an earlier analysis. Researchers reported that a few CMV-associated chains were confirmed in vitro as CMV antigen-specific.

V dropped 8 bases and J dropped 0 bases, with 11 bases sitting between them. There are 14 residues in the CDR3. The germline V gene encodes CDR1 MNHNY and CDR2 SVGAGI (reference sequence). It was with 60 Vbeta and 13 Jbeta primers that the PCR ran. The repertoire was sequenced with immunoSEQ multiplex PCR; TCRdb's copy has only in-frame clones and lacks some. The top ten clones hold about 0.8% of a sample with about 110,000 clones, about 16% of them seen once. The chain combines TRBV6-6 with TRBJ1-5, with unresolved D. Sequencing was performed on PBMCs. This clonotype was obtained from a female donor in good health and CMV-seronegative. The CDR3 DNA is TGTGCCAGCGAGGAGGACCATAGCAATCAGCCCCAGCATTTT. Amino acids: CASEEDHSNQPQHF.